Below, 25 T cell receptor beta chains from the same sample are listed, as sequenced in a study of T cell responses to AZD1222 COVID-19 vaccine. Clones were read by immunoSEQ multiplex PCR, and TCRdb kept only the in-frame ones, dropping some. The sample lists under 200,000 clones; about 90% were seen once. The sequencing used peripheral blood, collected on day 0 of MenACWY control vaccination. The receptors originated from an adult in good health.

Here the CDR3 DNA reads TGTGCCAGCACCCCGCCCGGGGGTGGGACTGAAGCTTTCTTT. This translates into CASTPPGGGTEAFF. This chain links TRBV6-6 with TRBJ1-1, with a weak D call TRBD1 (5 bases). The CDR3 has 14 residues. V shed 7 bases and J shed 5 bases, with 17 bases lying between them. The germline gives CDR1 MNHNY, CDR2 SVGAGI (reference sequence).

J is TRBJ2-1 and V is TRBV29-1, with 8 positions matching TRBD2. From germline, CDR1 is SQVTM and CDR2 ANQGSEA. CDR3 length: 15 residues. V trimming: 5 bases; J trimming: 7 bases; junction bases outside the gene matches: 13. The CDR3 protein is CSVPRTGRAENEQFF. Written as DNA, the CDR3 is TGCAGCGTTCCCAGGACCGGGAGGGCCGAGAATGAGCAGTTCTTC.

This chain uses TRBV7-2 with TRBJ1-2, with TRBD1 matching over 11 bases. Per germline, CDR1 SGHTA and CDR2 FQGNSA. Trimming at V came to 2 bases and at J to 0 bases, leaving 11 bases not matched to a gene. The CDR3 length is 19 residues. In nucleotides, the CDR3 is TGTGCCAGCAGCTTATTAAACCCCGGGACAGGGGGAGCTAACTATGGCTACACCTTC. Its protein is CASSLLNPGTGGANYGYTF.

The chain links TRBV30 to TRBJ1-3; 9 bases are shared with TRBD1. This CDR3 comprises 14 residues. V gave up 5 bases and J gave up 6 bases; unmatched junction bases: 8. Germline CDR1 is GTSNPN and CDR2 is SVGIG (reference sequence). Written as DNA, the CDR3 is TGTGCCTGGGCACAGGGGGCAAGAAAAAACACCATATATTTT. It yields the protein CAWAQGARKNTIYF.

The chain combines TRBV3-1 (or the pseudogene TRBV3-2) with TRBJ1-1, with D possibly TRBD1 on 6 matching bases. CDR1 is LGHDT, CDR2 YNNKEL, per germline (reference sequence). Trimming pared 4 bases from V and 9 bases from J, leaving 15 bases between. This CDR3 comprises 13 residues. This CDR3 reads CASSPGGPLKAFF. As DNA, the CDR3 is TGTGCCAGCAGCCCGGGGGGCCCTTTAAAAGCTTTCTTT.

This chain uses TRBV9 with TRBJ2-3; D gene uncertain. The CDR3 runs to 16 residues. Trimming took 7 bases from V and 2 from J, leaving 20 bases between them. CDR1 and CDR2 (germline): SGDLS, YYNGEE. The CDR3 spells CASSNGPGTDTDTQYF. The CDR3 nucleotides are TGTGCCAGCTCAAATGGTCCGGGTACTGACACAGATACGCAGTATTTT.

This clone was detected once. DNA of the CDR3: TGTGCTAGTGGTTTAGACGGACAGGGGGCTGAAGCTTTCTTT. This translates into CASGLDGQGAEAFF. The V call is TRBV12-5, the J call TRBJ1-1; 10 nucleotides align to TRBD1. The CDR3 has 14 amino acids. V shed 3 bases, J shed 6 bases, and the junction held 4 bases outside the gene matches. In germline, CDR1 is LGHNT, CDR2 FRNRAP.

CDR3 sequence reads: CASSKGLAGAVDTQYF. The CDR3, as DNA: TGTGCCAGTAGTAAGGGACTAGCGGGAGCGGTAGATACGCAGTATTTT. The chain recombines TRBV19 with TRBJ2-3; TRBD2 matches 14 bases. V shed 4 bases and J 5 bases; nucleotides not matched to a gene: 5. Germline-derived CDR1 and CDR2 are LNHDA and SQIVND (reference sequence). This CDR3 spans 16 amino acids.

Here the CDR3 reads CASTTKGAENTGELFF. The CDR3 bases are TGTGCCAGTACGACGAAGGGGGCCGAGAACACCGGGGAGCTGTTTTTT. This chain joins TRBV19 and TRBJ2-2, with 7 bases identical to TRBD1. This CDR3 has 16 residues. Germline CDR1 LNHDA, CDR2 SQIVND (reference sequence). V shed 7 bases and J 1 base; nucleotides not matched to a gene: 9.

This chain joins TRBV30 and TRBJ1-6, with D tentatively TRBD1 (5 bases). The CDR3 is made up of 14 amino acids. Per the germline V gene, CDR1 is GTSNPN and CDR2 is SVGIG (reference sequence). Trimming took 4 bases from V and 13 from J, leaving 20 bases between them. CDR3 sequence: CAWNRGQPSFPLHF. The DNA for the CDR3 is TGTGCCTGGAATAGAGGACAACCTTCCTTTCCCCTCCACTTT.

The V and J genes are TRBV24-1 and TRBJ2-3; D perhaps matches TRBD2 (6 bases). V was pared by 10 bases and J by 6 bases, with 16 bases between. Germline V CDR1 and CDR2: KGHDR, SFDVKD. CDR3 length: 13 residues. The CDR3 spells CATSARGVDTQYF. Here the CDR3 DNA reads TGTGCCACTTCCGCGCGGGGTGTGGATACGCAGTATTTT.

This chain connects TRBV29-1 to TRBJ1-3, with TRBD1 as a possible D gene (5 bases). Germline V CDR1 and CDR2: SQVTM, ANQGSEA. The CDR3 consists of 14 residues. Trimming took off 7 bases at V and 2 bases at J, with 15 bases between the two ends. CDR3 DNA: TGCAGCGCCGGCGGAGGGGCGGCTGGAAACACCATATATTTT. Encoded protein: CSAGGGAAGNTIYF.

This rearrangement joins TRBV12-2 to TRBJ1-2. TRBV12-2 is tagged as a pseudogene. The CDR3 extends over 14 amino acids. As DNA, the CDR3 is TGTGCAAGTCTCAACGGGGATTCGGACTATGGCTACACCTTC. Residues: CASLNGDSDYGYTF.

This clone occurred once. This chain uses TRBV2 with TRBJ2-1; no clear D gene. This CDR3 has 15 residues. V lost 7 bases and J 0 bases, leaving 13 bases between the germline ends. Germline CDR1 reads SNHLY; CDR2 reads FYNNEI. Written as DNA, the CDR3 is TGTGCCAGCATTCGAGACGTGAGCTCCTACAATGAGCAGTTCTTC. Residues: CASIRDVSSYNEQFF. Using reference TRBV2 and TRBJ2-1 for the parts outside the CDR3, the full variable domain is EPEVTQTPSHQVTQMGQEVILRCVPISNHLYFYWYRQILGQKVEFLVSFYNNEISEKSEIFDDQFSVERPDGSNFTLKIRSTKLEDSAMYFCASIRDVSSYNEQFFGPGTRLTVL.

CDR3: CASRLAEKYNEQFF. The CDR3 nucleotides are TGTGCCAGCCGATTAGCGGAAAAATACAATGAGCAGTTCTTC. The rearrangement uses TRBV2 and TRBJ2-1; maybe TRBD2 (6 bases). This CDR3 is 14 amino acids long. The germline CDR1 and CDR2 sequences are SNHLY and FYNNEI. Trimming shortened V by 8 bases and J by 4 bases, and 15 bases separated the two germline ends.

The chain links TRBV25-1 to TRBJ2-7; D remains unclear. Trimming removed 0 bases from V and 2 bases from J, with 8 bases in between. This CDR3 is built from 14 residues. In germline, CDR1 is MGHDK, CDR2 SYGVNS. The CDR3 region is CASSEYGNTYEQYF. The CDR3 nucleotides are TGTGCCAGCAGTGAATATGGCAACACCTACGAGCAGTACTTC.

In its sample, this clone was seen a few times. The rearrangement uses TRBV7-7 and TRBJ2-7, with a weak D call TRBD2 (6 bases). Germline V CDR1 and CDR2: SSHAT, FNYEAQ (reference sequence). V was cut by 2 bases and J by 3 bases, with 11 bases left in between. The CDR3 sequence is 14 residues long. CDR3 residues: CASSLPGRDYEQYF. The CDR3 DNA reads TGTGCCAGCAGCTTACCGGGGCGGGACTACGAGCAGTACTTC. Using reference TRBV7-7 and TRBJ2-7 for the parts outside the CDR3, the full variable domain is GAGVSQSPRYKVTKRGQDVTLRCDPISSHATLYWYQQALGQGPEFLTYFNYEAQPDKSGLPSDRFSAERPEGSISTLTIQRTEQRDSAMYRCASSLPGRDYEQYFGPGTRLTVT.

The V gene is TRBV12-5, the J gene TRBJ2-2; TRBD2 might be the D (6 bases). The ends were cut back, 5 bases at V and 2 bases at J, with 12 bases in the middle. The CDR3 totals 15 residues. The germline gives CDR1 LGHNT, CDR2 FRNRAP. The CDR3 coding sequence is TGTGCTAGTGGTCAAGGGACTTTTAACACCGGGGAGCTGTTTTTT. Its translation: CASGQGTFNTGELFF.

The chain couples TRBV14 to TRBJ1-5; no firm D call. The CDR3 length is 24 residues. The V gene lost 1 base and the J gene lost 0 bases, with 34 bases spanning the gap. Germline V gene lookup returns CDR1 SGHDN and CDR2 FVKESK. The CDR3 DNA is TGTGCCAGCAGCCAAGCTCCCTTAGAACAGACTGTATGGCCGATTCCATATAGCAATCAGCCCCAGCATTTT. Its translation: CASSQAPLEQTVWPIPYSNQPQHF.

The chain combines TRBV3-1 (or the pseudogene TRBV3-2) with TRBJ1-1, with D possibly TRBD1 on 5 matching bases. The CDR3 contains 15 residues. The V and J ends lost 4 bases and 1 base respectively, with 13 bases between them. Germline V gene lookup returns CDR1 LGHDT and CDR2 YNNKEL (reference sequence). CDR3 sequence reads: CASSPGHPENTEAFF. The CDR3 nucleotides are TGTGCCAGCAGCCCTGGACACCCGGAGAACACTGAAGCTTTCTTT.

This clone was counted a few times. The chain carries TRBV12-3 or TRBV12-4 and TRBJ1-2, with 8 bases lining up with TRBD1. The trim removed 5 bases at V and 4 bases at J, leaving 3 bases unmatched. CDR3 length: 13 residues. The CDR3 bases are TGTGCCAGCAGTCCCGGGACAGGCTATGGCTACACCTTC. Translated, it gives CASSPGTGYGYTF.

The chain couples TRBV6-5 to TRBJ2-6; no clear D gene. This CDR3 has 12 residues. Germline CDR1 MNHEY, CDR2 SVGAGI. Trimming pared 11 bases from V and 4 bases from J, leaving 9 bases between. The CDR3 region is CALQSGANVLTF. In DNA form, the CDR3 reads TGTGCCCTACAGAGCGGGGCCAACGTCCTGACTTTC.

J is TRBJ2-2 and V is TRBV19; D gene uncertain. CDR1 LNHDA and CDR2 SQIVND come from the germline V gene (reference sequence). Trimming took 1 base from V and 3 from J, leaving 12 bases between them. The CDR3 is 16 amino acids. The CDR3 region has the DNA TGTGCCAGTAGTATAGGGTGGGATAGGCACACCGGGGAGCTGTTTTTT. Encoded protein: CASSIGWDRHTGELFF.

The gene calls are TRBV7-2 and TRBJ1-1; weak D call: TRBD1 (5 bases). Germline V gene data show CDR1 as SGHTA and CDR2 as FQGNSA. V was clipped by 3 bases and J by 2 bases, with 13 bases between them. The CDR3 sequence is 15 residues long. Here the CDR3 reads CASSLGRRGNTEAFF. CDR3 nucleotides: TGTGCCAGCAGCTTGGGGAGGAGGGGAAACACTGAAGCTTTCTTT. Full variable domain (rest looked up from reference TRBV7-2 and TRBJ1-1): GAGVSQSPSNKVTEKGKDVELRCDPISGHTALYWYRQSLGQGLEFLIYFQGNSAPDKSGLPSDRFSAERTGGSVSTLTIQRTQQEDSAVYLCASSLGRRGNTEAFFGQGTRLTVV.

The gene calls are TRBV28 and TRBJ1-1, with D possibly matching TRBD1 (6 bases). CDR1 is MDHEN, CDR2 SYDVKM, per germline. Trimming stripped 5 bases from V and 4 bases from J, with 14 bases between. This CDR3 contains 14 residues. The CDR3 region is CASSRDRRVTEAFF. The DNA for the CDR3 is TGTGCCAGCAGTCGTGACAGGAGGGTCACTGAAGCTTTCTTT.